The clone carrying this T cell receptor (beta chain) was found many times. This specimen comes from a study of shared clonotypes between healthy human individuals. The germline V and J ends were trimmed by 2 bases and 2 bases, with 13 bases remaining between them. CDR3 length: 16 amino acids. Germline V gives CDR1 LNHNV, CDR2 YYDKDF (reference sequence). Assay used: immunoSEQ multiplex PCR; TCRdb lists only in-frame clones, some missing. The data hold approximately 95,000 clones, with 67% observed a single time. This sequence was found in a man aged 30 to 39 in good health. This chain links TRBV15 with TRBJ1-5, with unresolved D. The sequencing sample was made of memory CD8+ T cells sorted from blood. As to subset: CD45RO+ cells pooled with CCR7-negative TemRA cells. In DNA form, the CDR3 reads TGTGCCACCAGCAGACCGTTGCTTCGGGGCAATCAGCCCCAGCATTTT. This translates into CATSRPLLRGNQPQHF.